Listed below are T cell receptor beta chains from one sample, sequenced in a study of cytomegalovirus exposure and HLA in healthy donors. Only in-frame clones appear in the TCRdb table, and some are missing; sequencing was by immunoSEQ multiplex PCR. The sample lists 85,000 to 90,000 clones, approximately 79% occurring once. Input material: PBMCs. The source is a man in his thirties or forties in good health and CMV-seronegative. Both conserved end residues are part of each CDR3. Each record gives: J gene, V gene, clone size, CDR3 protein. A clone size is listed for some rows: how often the clone was seen (once, few, many), or a class if it is expanded.

TRBJ1-2 | TRBV28 | - | CASSFLQDRVEGYTF
TRBJ2-5 | TRBV7-2 | - | CASSHNRGPETQYF
TRBJ1-6 | TRBV6-6 | - | CASRNAVSYNSPLHF
TRBJ1-4 | TRBV27 | - | CASSWRGREKLFF
TRBJ1-3 | TRBV27 | - | CASSLTGASGNTIYF
TRBJ2-1 | TRBV6-4 | - | CASSVILEGEQFF
TRBJ1-6 | TRBV18 | - | CASSPFSSGQGLGSYNSPLHF
TRBJ2-3 | TRBV5-1 | - | CASSSGLAGGTSSTDTQYF
TRBJ1-4 | TRBV7-8 | - | CASSLDRYTDEKLFF
TRBJ2-1 | TRBV6-4 | medium-sized | CASSELAGGQDEQFF
TRBJ2-7 | TRBV6-5 | - | CASRRDKEESYEQYF
TRBJ1-1 | TRBV6-5 | - | CASSKDRGGTEAFF
TRBJ1-2 | TRBV10-1 | - | CASSETPGDARGYTF
TRBJ1-6 | TRBV2 | - | CASSGTADNSPLHF
TRBJ1-2 | TRBV27 | - | CASSSLLSPGGYTF
TRBJ1-4 | TRBV5-6 | - | CASSLGQNEKLFF
TRBJ1-3 | TRBV7-8 | once | CASSFNRGEGNTIYF
TRBJ1-1 | TRBV6-6 | few | CASRKTGLLGGAFF
TRBJ1-1 | TRBV5-6 | - | CASSSRQSEAFF
TRBJ1-5 | TRBV19 | once | CASSLRDISNQPQHF
TRBJ1-4 | TRBV18 | - | CASSPQSATNEKLFF
TRBJ2-1 | TRBV12-1 | few | CASSPILYLDSDEQFF
TRBJ1-1 | TRBV7-8 | - | CASSLALQGTEAFF
TRBJ1-6 | TRBV5-1 | - | CASSFGRENSPLHF
TRBJ1-2 | TRBV29-1 | - | CSGKQGDGYTF
TRBJ1-6 | TRBV11-3 | - | CASSSSYNSPLHF
TRBJ1-2 | TRBV6-6 | - | CASNAQGVGGYTF
TRBJ2-2 | TRBV7-3 | - | CASSSRTGELFF
TRBJ1-5 | TRBV19 | - | CASSRQDSNQPQHF
TRBJ2-1 | TRBV7-9 | - | CASSHSGRGVSYDNEQFF
TRBJ2-3 | TRBV10-1 | - | CASSESLTGNSDTQYF
TRBJ1-3 | TRBV6-5 | - | CASRPPGVGNTIYF
TRBJ1-6 | TRBV7-3 | - | CASSRGSGSPLHF
TRBJ1-3 | TRBV10-2 | - | CASSEPGWSGNTIYF
TRBJ1-4 | TRBV5-1 | - | CASSLAAGARNEKLFF
TRBJ2-3 | TRBV2 | - | CASTKTSGGPDTQYF
TRBJ2-1 | TRBV7-8 | - | CASSPGQGTANEQFF
TRBJ2-5 | TRBV10-1 | - | CASSDASGDQETQYF
TRBJ1-2 | TRBV5-1 | - | CASSLAPGGNGYTF
TRBJ1-1 | TRBV4-1 | - | CASSQDKAGGYTEAFF
TRBJ1-2 | TRBV4-1 | - | CASSHVETGRGYTF
TRBJ1-2 | TRBV27 | - | CASSFYEGARGSGYTF
TRBJ2-7 | TRBV5-6 | few | CASSLGTGVYEQYF
TRBJ1-2 | TRBV7-9 | - | CASSSGLIGYTF
TRBJ1-3 | TRBV29-1 | - | CSVETLTGYSGNTIYF
TRBJ1-6 | TRBV30 | once | CAWSGQGETPLHF
TRBJ1-1 | TRBV9 | - | CASSRTGVNTEAFF
TRBJ1-1 | TRBV5-1 | - | CASSSGSGREAEAFF
TRBJ1-2 | TRBV11-2 | few | CASSFLQGADGYTF
TRBJ1-2 | TRBV5-1 | - | CASSLDSAAGTF
TRBJ2-7 | TRBV4-2 | - | CASSPLDGAGSYYEQYF
TRBJ2-7 | TRBV2 | once | CASRGQGSGEQYF